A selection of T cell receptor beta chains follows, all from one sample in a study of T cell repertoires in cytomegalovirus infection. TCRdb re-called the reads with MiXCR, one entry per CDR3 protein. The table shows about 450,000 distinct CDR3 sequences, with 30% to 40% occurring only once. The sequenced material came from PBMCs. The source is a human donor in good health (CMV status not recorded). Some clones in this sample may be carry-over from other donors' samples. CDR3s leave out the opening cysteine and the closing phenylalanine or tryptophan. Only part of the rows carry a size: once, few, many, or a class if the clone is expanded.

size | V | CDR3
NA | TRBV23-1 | ASSQTLRDTSCEQY
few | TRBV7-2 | AGTVYNEQF
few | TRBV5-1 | ASSFSGGDYGYT
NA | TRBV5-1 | ASSLKGTGEAF
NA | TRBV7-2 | ASSFESRRGYT
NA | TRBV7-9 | ASSFPGAAIK
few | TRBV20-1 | SAWTGGMGNQPQH
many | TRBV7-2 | ASSFSDREQY
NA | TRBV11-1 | ASSLGPNNYGYT
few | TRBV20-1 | SAPPGRGETQY
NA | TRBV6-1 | ASSPPAGYEQY